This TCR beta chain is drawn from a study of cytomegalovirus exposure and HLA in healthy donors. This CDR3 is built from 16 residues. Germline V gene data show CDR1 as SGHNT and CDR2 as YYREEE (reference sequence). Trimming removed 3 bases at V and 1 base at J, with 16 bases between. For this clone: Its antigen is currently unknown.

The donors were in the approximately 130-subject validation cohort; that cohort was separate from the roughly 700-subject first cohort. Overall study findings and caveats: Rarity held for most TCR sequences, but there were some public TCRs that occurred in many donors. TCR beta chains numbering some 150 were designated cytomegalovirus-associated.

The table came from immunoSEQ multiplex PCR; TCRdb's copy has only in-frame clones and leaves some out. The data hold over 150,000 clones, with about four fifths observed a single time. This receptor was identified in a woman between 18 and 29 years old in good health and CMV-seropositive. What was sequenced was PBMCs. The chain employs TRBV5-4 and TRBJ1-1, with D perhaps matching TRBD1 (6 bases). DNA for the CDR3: TGTGCCAGCAGCTCGGGGGGCGCGATGACGAACACTGAAGCTTTCTTT. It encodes CASSSGGAMTNTEAFF.